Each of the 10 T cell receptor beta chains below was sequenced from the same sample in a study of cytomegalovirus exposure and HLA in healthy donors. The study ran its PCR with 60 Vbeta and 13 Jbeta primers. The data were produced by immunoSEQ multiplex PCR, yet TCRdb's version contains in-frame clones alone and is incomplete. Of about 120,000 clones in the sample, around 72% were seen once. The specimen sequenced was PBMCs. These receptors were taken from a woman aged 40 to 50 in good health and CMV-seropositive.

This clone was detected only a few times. CDR3 residues: CSALTRHEQFF. For the CDR3, the DNA is TGCAGTGCTTTAACTAGGCATGAGCAGTTCTTC. This chain links TRBV20-1 with TRBJ2-1; D is possibly TRBD2 (5 bases). The CDR3 is 11 amino acids. Germline CDR1 reads DFQATT; CDR2 reads SNEGSKA (reference sequence). Between the trimmed V and J ends, which lost 5 bases and 8 bases, there was a span of 10 bases.

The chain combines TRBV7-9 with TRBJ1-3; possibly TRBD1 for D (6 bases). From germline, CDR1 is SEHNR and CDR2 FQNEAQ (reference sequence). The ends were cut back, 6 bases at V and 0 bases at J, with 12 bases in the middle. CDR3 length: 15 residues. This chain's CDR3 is CASRDRRSSGNTIYF. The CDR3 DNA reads TGTGCCAGCAGGGACAGACGGTCCTCTGGAAACACCATATATTTT.

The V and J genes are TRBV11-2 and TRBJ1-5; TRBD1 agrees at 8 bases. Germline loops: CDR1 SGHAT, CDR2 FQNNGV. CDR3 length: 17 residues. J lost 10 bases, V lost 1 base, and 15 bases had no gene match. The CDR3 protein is CASSLGGTGSSGEPQHF. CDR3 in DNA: TGTGCCAGCAGCTTAGGGGGGACAGGTTCCTCGGGGGAACCCCAGCATTTT. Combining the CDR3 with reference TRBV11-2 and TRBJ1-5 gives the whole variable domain EAGVAQSPRYKIIEKRQSVAFWCNPISGHATLYWYQQILGQGPKLLIQFQNNGVVDDSQLPKDRFSAERLKGVDSTLKIQPAKLEDSAVYLCASSLGGTGSSGEPQHFGDGTRLSIL.

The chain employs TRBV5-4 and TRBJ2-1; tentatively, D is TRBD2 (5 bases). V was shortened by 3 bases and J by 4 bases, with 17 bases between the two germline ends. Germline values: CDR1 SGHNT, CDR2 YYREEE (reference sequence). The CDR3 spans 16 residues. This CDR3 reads CASSSLGLALYNEQFF. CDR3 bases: TGTGCCAGCAGCTCTCTCGGACTCGCCCTTTACAATGAGCAGTTCTTC.

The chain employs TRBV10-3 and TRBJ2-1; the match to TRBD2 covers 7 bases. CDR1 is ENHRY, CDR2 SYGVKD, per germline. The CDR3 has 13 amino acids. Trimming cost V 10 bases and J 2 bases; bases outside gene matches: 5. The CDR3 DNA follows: TGTGCCACCGCGGGGGATGCCTACAATGAGCAGTTCTTC. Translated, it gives CATAGDAYNEQFF.

The CDR3 DNA sequence: TGCGCCAGCAGCCCCTGGGCCTCGGAGGAGGACGAGCAGTACTTC. The encoded protein is CASSPWASEEDEQYF. The rearrangement uses TRBV5-1 and TRBJ2-7, with D possibly TRBD2 on 5 matching bases. Trimming removed 4 bases at V and 5 bases at J, with 19 bases between. CDR3 length: 15 residues. Germline assignment: CDR1 SGHRS and CDR2 YFSETQ.

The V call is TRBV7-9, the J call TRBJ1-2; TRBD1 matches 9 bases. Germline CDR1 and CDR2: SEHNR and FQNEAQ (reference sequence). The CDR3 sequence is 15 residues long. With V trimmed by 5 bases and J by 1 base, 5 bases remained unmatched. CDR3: CASSRQGEHNYGYTF. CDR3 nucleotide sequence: TGTGCCAGCAGCAGACAGGGGGAACATAACTATGGCTACACCTTC. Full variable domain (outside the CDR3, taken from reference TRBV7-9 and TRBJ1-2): DTGVSQNPRHKITKRGQNVTFRCDPISEHNRLYWYRQTLGQGPEFLTYFQNEAQLEKSRLLSDRFSAERPKGSFSTLEIQRTEQGDSAMYLCASSRQGEHNYGYTFGSGTRLTVV.

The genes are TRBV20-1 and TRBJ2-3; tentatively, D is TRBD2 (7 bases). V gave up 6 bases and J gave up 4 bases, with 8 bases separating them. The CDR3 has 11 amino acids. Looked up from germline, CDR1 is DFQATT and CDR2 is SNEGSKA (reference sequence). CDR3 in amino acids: CSAGGPDTQYF. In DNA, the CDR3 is TGCAGTGCGGGGGGGCCAGATACGCAGTATTTT.

The CDR3 is CASSVDNLLHNEQFF. Written as DNA, the CDR3 is TGTGCCAGCAGCGTAGATAACTTACTTCACAATGAGCAGTTCTTC. The rearrangement links TRBV9 to TRBJ2-1, with D unresolved. Looked up from germline, CDR1 is SGDLS and CDR2 is YYNGEE. The ends were cut back, 0 bases at V and 5 bases at J, with 12 bases in the middle. This CDR3 region has 15 residues.

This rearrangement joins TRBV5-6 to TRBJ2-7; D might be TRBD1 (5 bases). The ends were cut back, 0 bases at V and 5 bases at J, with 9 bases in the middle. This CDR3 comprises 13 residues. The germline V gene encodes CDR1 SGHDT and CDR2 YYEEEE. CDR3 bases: TGTGCCAGCAGCTTGGTACAGGCAAACGAGCAGTACTTC. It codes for CASSLVQANEQYF.